This TCR beta chain was obtained from a study of blood T cell repertoires in COVID-19. Across the study: Samples came from the United States, Italy and Spain, spanning acute and convalescent COVID-19. T cells, B-cell-depleted T cells, or PBMCs supplied cDNA or gDNA.

In the authors' methods: By means of reference gene primer amplification, nucleated cell counts were estimated. Measured with immunoSEQ multiplex PCR; TCRdb has only the in-frame clones, and not every one. Clone size and the V and J calls come from that table; the DNA yielded D and trimming. Here the sample spans about 88,000 clones, around 87% being singletons. Germline V gene lookup returns CDR1 LGHNA and CDR2 YNFKEQ. This CDR3 comprises 17 residues. Unmatched junction bases numbered 6, after V lost 2 bases and J lost 1 base. V usage is TRBV4-2 and J usage is TRBJ2-5, with TRBD2 matching over 11 bases. The sample was peripheral blood. This TCR was recovered from a male donor with acute or convalescent COVID-19. The CDR3 reads CASSQSTSGALQETQYF. CDR3 bases: TGTGCCAGCAGCCAATCGACTAGCGGGGCTCTCCAAGAGACCCAGTACTTC.